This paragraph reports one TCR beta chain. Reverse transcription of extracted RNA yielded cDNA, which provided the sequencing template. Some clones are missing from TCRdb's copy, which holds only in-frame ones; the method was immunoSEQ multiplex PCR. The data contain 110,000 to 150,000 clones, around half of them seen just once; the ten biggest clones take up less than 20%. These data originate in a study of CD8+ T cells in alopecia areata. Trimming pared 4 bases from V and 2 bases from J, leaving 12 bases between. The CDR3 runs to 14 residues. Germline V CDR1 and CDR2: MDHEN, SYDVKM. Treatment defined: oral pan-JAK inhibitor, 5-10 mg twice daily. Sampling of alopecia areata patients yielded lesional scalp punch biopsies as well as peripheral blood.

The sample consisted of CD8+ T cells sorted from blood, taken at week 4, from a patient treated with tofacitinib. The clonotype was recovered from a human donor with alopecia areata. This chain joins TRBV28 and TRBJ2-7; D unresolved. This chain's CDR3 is CASSYLSGPYEQYF. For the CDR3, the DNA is TGTGCCAGCAGTTACCTCTCCGGGCCCTACGAGCAGTACTTC.